This TCR beta chain stems from a study of Ad26.COV2.S vaccination and SARS-CoV-2 variants. Across the study: Donor joined the COV1001 Ad26.COV2.S trial arm. Study-wide findings and caveats: Spike-specific responses of CD8+ and CD4+ T cells were reported to display substantial breadth after vaccination.

As for this clone: What it binds is unknown.

The sample's treatment: around 19 received Ad26.COV2.S at low or high dose, single or two shots; roughly 5 received placebo; per-sample allocation not given. It was on day 63 after the first vaccine or placebo injection that samples were taken. Within Boston, the person who donated was an adult of 18-55 years. An Ad26 vector that expressed Wuhan-strain SARS-CoV-2 spike constituted the vaccine. The CDR3 spans 13 residues. J lost 8 bases, V lost 10 bases, and 9 bases had no gene match. CDR1 LNHDA and CDR2 SQIVND come from the germline V gene (reference sequence). TCRdb's copy holds only in-frame clones and misses some; the assay was immunoSEQ multiplex PCR. The profile shows 500,000 or so clones, around 88% of them singletons.

The sequences come from peripheral blood, collected in a trial of Ad26.COV2.S vaccine versus placebo. The TCR sequence derives from a person between 18 and 65 years old who received the Ad26.COV2.S COVID-19 vaccine or a placebo. This chain uses TRBV19 with TRBJ1-4; 8 nucleotides align to TRBD1. The CDR3 sequence: CATRNRGGEKLFF. In DNA form, the CDR3 reads TGTGCCACCCGCAACAGGGGGGGAGAAAAACTGTTTTTT.